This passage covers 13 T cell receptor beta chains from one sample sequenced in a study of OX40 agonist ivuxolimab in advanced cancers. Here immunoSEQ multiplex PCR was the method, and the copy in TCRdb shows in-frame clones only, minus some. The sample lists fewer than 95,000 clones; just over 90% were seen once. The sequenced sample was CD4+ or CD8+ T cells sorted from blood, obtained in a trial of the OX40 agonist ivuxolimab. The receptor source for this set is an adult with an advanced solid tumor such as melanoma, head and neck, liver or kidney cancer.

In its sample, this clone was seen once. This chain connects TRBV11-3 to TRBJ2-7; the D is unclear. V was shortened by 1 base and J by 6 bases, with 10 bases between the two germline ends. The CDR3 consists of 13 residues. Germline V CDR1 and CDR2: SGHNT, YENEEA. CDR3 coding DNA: TGTGCCAGCAGCTTAGGGAGTAAGGGCGAGCAGTACTTC. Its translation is CASSLGSKGEQYF.

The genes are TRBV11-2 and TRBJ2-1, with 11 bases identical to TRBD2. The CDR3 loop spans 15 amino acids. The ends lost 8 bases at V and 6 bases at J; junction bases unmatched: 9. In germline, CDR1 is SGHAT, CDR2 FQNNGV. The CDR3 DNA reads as TGTGCCAGCGGAAGGATAGCGGGGGGGAGCAATGAGCAGTTCTTC. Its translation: CASGRIAGGSNEQFF.

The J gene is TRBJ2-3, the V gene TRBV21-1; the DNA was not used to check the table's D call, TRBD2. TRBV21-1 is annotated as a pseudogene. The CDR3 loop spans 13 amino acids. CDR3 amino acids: CASSKGGTDTQYF. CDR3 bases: TGTGCCAGCAGCAAGGGGGGGACAGATACGCAGTATTTT.

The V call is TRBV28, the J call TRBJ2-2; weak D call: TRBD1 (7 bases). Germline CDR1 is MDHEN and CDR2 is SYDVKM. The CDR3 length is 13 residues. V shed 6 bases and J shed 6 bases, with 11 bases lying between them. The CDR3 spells CASRARGAGELFF. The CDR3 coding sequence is TGTGCCAGCAGGGCCAGGGGGGCCGGGGAGCTGTTTTTT.

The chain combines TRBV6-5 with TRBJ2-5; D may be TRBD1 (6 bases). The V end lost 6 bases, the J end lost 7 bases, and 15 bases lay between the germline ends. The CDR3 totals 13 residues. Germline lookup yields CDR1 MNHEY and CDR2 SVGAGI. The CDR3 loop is CASSQGSEATQYF. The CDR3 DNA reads TGTGCCAGCAGCCAGGGGTCTGAGGCGACCCAGTACTTC.

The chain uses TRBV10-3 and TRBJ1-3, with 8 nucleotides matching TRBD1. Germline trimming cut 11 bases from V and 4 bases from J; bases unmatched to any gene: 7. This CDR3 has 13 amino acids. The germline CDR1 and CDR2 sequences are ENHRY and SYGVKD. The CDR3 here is CAAGQGEGNTIYF. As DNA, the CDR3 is TGTGCCGCAGGACAGGGAGAAGGAAACACCATATATTTT.

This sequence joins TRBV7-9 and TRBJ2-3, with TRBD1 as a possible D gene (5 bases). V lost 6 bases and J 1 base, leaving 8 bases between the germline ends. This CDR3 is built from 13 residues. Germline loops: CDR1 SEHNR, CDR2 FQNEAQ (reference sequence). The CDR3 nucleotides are TGTGCCAGCAGATCGACAGGCACAGATACGCAGTATTTT. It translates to CASRSTGTDTQYF.

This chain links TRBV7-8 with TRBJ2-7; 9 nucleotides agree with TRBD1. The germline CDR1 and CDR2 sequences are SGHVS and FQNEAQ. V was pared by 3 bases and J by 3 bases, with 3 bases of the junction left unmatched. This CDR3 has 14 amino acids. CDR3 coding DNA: TGTGCCAGCAGCTTCCGGGACAGGGACTACGAGCAGTACTTC. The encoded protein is CASSFRDRDYEQYF.

The CDR3: CASSPTQGGTYEQYF. The DNA for the CDR3 is TGTGCCAGCAGCCCCACACAGGGGGGGACCTACGAGCAGTACTTC. This rearrangement joins TRBV11-1 to TRBJ2-7, with D possibly matching TRBD1 (8 bases). Germline CDR1 reads SGHAT; CDR2 reads FQDESV (reference sequence). The ends were cut back, 5 bases at V and 2 bases at J, with 16 bases in the middle. The CDR3 has 15 residues.

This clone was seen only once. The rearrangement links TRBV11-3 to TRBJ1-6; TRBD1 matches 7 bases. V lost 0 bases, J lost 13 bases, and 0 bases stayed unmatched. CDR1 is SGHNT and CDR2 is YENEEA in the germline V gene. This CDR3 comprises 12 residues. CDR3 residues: CASSLEGGPLHF. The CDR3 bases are TGTGCCAGCAGCTTAGAAGGGGGCCCCCTCCACTTT.

CDR3 sequence reads: CASSSWGEGGNQPQHF. The DNA of the CDR3 is TGTGCCAGCAGTTCTTGGGGGGAGGGAGGCAATCAGCCCCAGCATTTT. The rearrangement links TRBV6-6 to TRBJ1-5; D may be TRBD1 (5 bases). CDR3 length equals 16 residues. Trimming took 4 bases from V and 2 from J, leaving 15 bases between them. Per germline, CDR1 MNHNY and CDR2 SVGAGI (reference sequence).

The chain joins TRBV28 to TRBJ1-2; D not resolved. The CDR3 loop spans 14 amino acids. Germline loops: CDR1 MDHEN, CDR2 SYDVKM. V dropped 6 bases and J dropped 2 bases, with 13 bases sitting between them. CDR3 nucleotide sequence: TGTGCCAGCAGAGTGAGCGGGGTAAACTATGGCTACACCTTC. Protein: CASRVSGVNYGYTF.

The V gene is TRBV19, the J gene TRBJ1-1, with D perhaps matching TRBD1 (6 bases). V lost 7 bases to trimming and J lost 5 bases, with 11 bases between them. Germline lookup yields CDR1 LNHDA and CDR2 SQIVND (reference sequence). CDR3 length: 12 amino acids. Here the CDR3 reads CASTGGRTEAFF. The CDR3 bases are TGTGCCAGTACCGGGGGCAGGACTGAAGCTTTCTTT.